This entry concerns a single T cell receptor beta chain. Its matching antigen is unknown. Profiling of TCR beta VDJ combinations and CDR3 sequences used genomic DNA as template. Each CDR3 protein is one row after TCRdb ran MiXCR on the reads. The sample holds 120,000 or so distinct CDR3 sequences, about half seen once. V lost 3 bases, J lost 6 bases, and 12 bases lay in between. Germline CDR1 MGHRA, CDR2 YSYEKL. CDR3 length equals 14 residues. The data are from a study of CD8+CD57+ T cells in acquired aplastic anemia. Study-wide background: An average of about 3.2 ug of DNA was obtained from sorted CD4+ and CD8+ cells. Where healthy donors were concerned, CD4+ cells averaged approximately 11 million reads.

General study findings and limits: Researchers report that around 30 CD8+ CDR3 sequences appeared in both patients and controls. The study found no significant CD8+ Simpson's diversity difference between patients and controls.

The origin of this receptor is a human donor in good health, serving as a control. The sample taken for sequencing was sorted CD4+, CD8+, or CD8+CD57+ T cells (not recorded which) from PBMCs. The V gene is TRBV4-1, the J gene TRBJ1-5; D gene ambiguous. In DNA form, the CDR3 reads TGCGCCAGCAGCCAGGCAATCGGAGGTCAGCCCCAGCATTTT. Amino acid sequence: CASSQAIGGQPQHF.